The entry that follows covers one T cell receptor beta chain sequence. TCRdb's copy holds only in-frame clones and misses some; the assay was immunoSEQ multiplex PCR. Found here are 300,000 to 350,000 clones, 75% to 90% of them singletons; the top ten hold 2.2%. The data stem from a study of blood T cell repertoires in COVID-19. V shed 3 bases, J shed 0 bases, and the junction held 6 bases outside the gene matches. Germline V gene sequence: CDR1 SGHNT, CDR2 YYREEE (reference sequence). The length of the CDR3 is 17 residues. Those who participated ranged in age from 18 to 89 years and resided in 20 to 30 US areas. In assigning cohorts, the study relied on participant-reported clinical history.

The sequenced material came from PBMCs or T cells enriched from blood (not recorded which). The rearrangement uses TRBV5-4 and TRBJ2-5; 12 nucleotides match TRBD2. This clonotype originated in a man in his thirties or forties who had recovered from COVID-19. In nucleotides, the CDR3 is TGTGCCAGCAGCTCGAGACTAGCGGGGGTGTACCAAGAGACCCAGTACTTC. Its translation is CASSSRLAGVYQETQYF. Based on the CDR3 plus reference TRBV5-4 and TRBJ2-5, the full variable domain is ETGVTQSPTHLIKTRGQQVTLRCSSQSGHNTVSWYQQALGQGPQFIFQYYREEENGRGNFPPRFSGLQFPNYSSELNVNALELDDSALYLCASSSRLAGVYQETQYFGPGTRLLVL.